The 4 T cell receptor beta chains in this list originate from one sample, sequenced in a study of T cells of healthy individuals (dated by TCRdb to the late 2010s). Library method: 5' RACE. The sample was run on an Illumina MiSeq. TCRdb trimmed public reads at Q25 via fastp, called clones via MiXCR and kept in-frame beta chains. Every distinct CDR3 protein forms one entry, paired with its most common genes and DNA. The table for this sample lists 90,000 to 100,000 distinct CDR3 sequences; 17% of them were counted only once. Of the sample, 6.2% is held by the ten largest clones. These receptor sequences come from a human donor in good health.

The V gene is TRBV4-2, the J gene TRBJ2-7; 8 positions agree with TRBD2. The CDR3 spans 15 residues. With 1 base clipped from V and 3 bases from J, the junction kept 5 bases outside the gene matches. Germline V gene lookup returns CDR1 LGHNA and CDR2 YNFKEQ. The CDR3 DNA sequence: TGTGCCAGCAGCCAAGCCAGCGGGGGCTACTACGAGCAGTACTTC. It encodes CASSQASGGYYEQYF.

This rearrangement joins TRBV10-3 to TRBJ1-5; D is undetermined. With 3 bases removed from V and 7 bases from J, the gap between germline ends came to 16 bases. CDR1 is ENHRY and CDR2 is SYGVKD in the germline V gene. The CDR3 has 15 amino acids. The CDR3 region is CAISEVRMISQPQHF. CDR3 coding DNA: TGTGCCATCAGTGAAGTACGGATGATTAGCCAGCCCCAGCATTTT.

The chain carries TRBV4-1 and TRBJ2-1, with TRBD2 matching over 10 bases. Trimming at V came to 1 base and at J to 8 bases, leaving 5 bases not matched to a gene. Per the germline V gene, CDR1 is MGHRA and CDR2 is YSYEKL. The CDR3 length is 15 residues. CDR3 DNA sequence: TGCGCCAGCAGCCAAGGTGGAGCGGGGGGGGATGAGCAGTTCTTC. It specifies CASSQGGAGGDEQFF.

This clonotype showed up many times. This CDR3 is CASSHDSVSEAFF. DNA of the CDR3: TGTGCCAGCAGTCACGACAGCGTATCTGAAGCTTTCTTT. This rearrangement joins TRBV5-6 to TRBJ1-1, with D tentatively TRBD1 (5 bases). V was pared by 5 bases and J by 6 bases, with 14 bases between. CDR1 and CDR2 from the germline V gene are SGHDT and YYEEEE. The CDR3 sequence is 13 residues long.